This T cell receptor (beta chain) was found in a study of blood T cell repertoires in COVID-19. Study overall: Acute and convalescent COVID-19 samples came from the United States, Italy and Spain.

The table came from immunoSEQ multiplex PCR; TCRdb's copy has only in-frame clones and leaves some out. This table holds about 190,000 clones, roughly 84% found once. Per germline, CDR1 SEHNR and CDR2 FQNEAQ (reference sequence). Germline trimming cut 3 bases from V and 7 bases from J; bases unmatched to any gene: 9. The CDR3 runs to 15 residues. This chain uses TRBV7-9 with TRBJ2-7; 10 nucleotides agree with TRBD1. Source material: peripheral blood. This sequence originates from a woman between 35 and 50 years old who had recovered from COVID-19. CDR3 protein: CASSFPGQGTREQYF. CDR3 in DNA: TGTGCCAGCAGCTTCCCGGGACAGGGGACGCGGGAGCAGTACTTC. Combining the CDR3 with reference TRBV7-9 and TRBJ2-7 gives the whole variable domain DTGVSQNPRHKITKRGQNVTFRCDPISEHNRLYWYRQTLGQGPEFLTYFQNEAQLEKSRLLSDRFSAERPKGSFSTLEIQRTEQGDSAMYLCASSFPGQGTREQYFGPGTRLTVT.